This T cell receptor (beta chain) derives from a study of T cell repertoires in cytomegalovirus infection. About the research overall: As its CMV epitopes, the study selected recently identified HLA-C-restricted and well-studied HLA-B-restricted targets. Public TCR beta signatures marked donors with CMV infection and the matching HLA.

This CDR3 has 14 residues. The V gene's germline CDR1 is MGHDK and CDR2 SYGVNS. V trimming: 6 bases; J trimming: 7 bases; junction bases outside the gene matches: 6. MiXCR, run by TCRdb on the reads, gives a single entry per CDR3 protein. The table shows about 220,000 distinct CDR3 sequences, with 35% to 45% occurring only once. With regard to this clonotype: Its antigen remains unidentified.

Study-level points and caveats: CMV-specific HLA-C-restricted TCR beta clonotypes dominated the ex vivo response.

The sequence derives from a human donor in good health (CMV status not recorded). Some clones in this sample may be carry-over from other donors' samples. The source material was CD8+ T cells from cultured PBMCs, sampled from culture after CMV antigen stimulation. V is TRBV25-1 and J is TRBJ2-1, with 10 bases lining up with TRBD1. This CDR3 reads CASRGTGVWNEQFF. DNA of the CDR3: TGTGCCAGCAGGGGGACAGGGGTATGGAATGAGCAGTTCTTC.